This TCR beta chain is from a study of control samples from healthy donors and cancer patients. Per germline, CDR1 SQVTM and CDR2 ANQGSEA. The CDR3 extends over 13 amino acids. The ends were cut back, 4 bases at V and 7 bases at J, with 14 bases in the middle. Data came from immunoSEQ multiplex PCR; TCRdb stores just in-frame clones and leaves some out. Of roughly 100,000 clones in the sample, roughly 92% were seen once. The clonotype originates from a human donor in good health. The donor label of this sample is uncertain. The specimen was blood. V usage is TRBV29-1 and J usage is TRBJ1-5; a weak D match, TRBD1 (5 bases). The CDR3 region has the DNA TGCAGCGTTGCGGGAAAAGGGGACCAGCCCCAGCATTTT. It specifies CSVAGKGDQPQHF.